The T cell receptor (beta chain) described here comes from a study of blood T cell repertoires in COVID-19. About the research overall: In each case, the material was cDNA or gDNA derived from T cells, B-cell-depleted T cells, or PBMCs.

This clone was seen only a few times. This CDR3 spans 16 amino acids. Germline CDR1 and CDR2: SGHNT and YYREEE (reference sequence). The V segment lost 4 bases and the J segment 1 base; nucleotides outside the gene matches: 2. How the authors handled the data: Estimation of nucleated cell counts relied on the amplification of reference gene primers. Profiled with immunoSEQ multiplex PCR; TCRdb holds only in-frame clones, not every one. V, J and clone size are taken as reported in that table, and D and trimming were inferred from the DNA itself. The data hold about 89,000 clones, with about 80% observed a single time.

Sequencing was carried out using peripheral blood. The receptor comes from an older man with acute or convalescent COVID-19. The chain employs TRBV5-4 and TRBJ2-5; 15 bases map to TRBD2. DNA of the CDR3: TGTGCCAGCAGCGGGGGACTAGCGGGGGGCCAAGAGACCCAGTACTTC. Encoded protein: CASSGGLAGGQETQYF.